The present TCR beta chain was sequenced within a study of CD8+CD57+ T cells in acquired aplastic anemia. As for the study in general: Yields of DNA that came from sorted CD4+ and CD8+ cells averaged 3.2 ug.

As to this clonotype: Antigen specificity is unknown.

Researchers used genomic DNA as the template to profile TCR beta VDJ and CDR3. TCRdb passed the reads through MiXCR, listing each CDR3 protein once. The table shows 200,000 to 250,000 distinct CDR3 sequences, with under 50% occurring only once. CD8+CD57+ cell expansion, shown by flow cytometry, had occurred in the patients selected for sequencing. Study-level results: Overlapping CD8+ CDR3 repertoires of patients and controls contained around 31 shared sequences.

Per the germline V gene, CDR1 is WSHSY and CDR2 is SAAADI. V trimming: 0 bases; J trimming: 9 bases; junction bases outside the gene matches: 8. This CDR3 has 16 residues. The sequenced sample was sorted CD4+, CD8+, or CD8+CD57+ T cells (not recorded which) from PBMCs. The chain recombines TRBV10-2 with TRBJ2-1, with 10 bases identical to TRBD2. The receptor was derived from a human donor with aplastic anemia. CDR3 nucleotide sequence: TGCGCCAGCAGTGAGTCCTTAGCGGGGGGTGAGAGTGAGCAGTTCTTC. Translated, it gives CASSESLAGGESEQFF.